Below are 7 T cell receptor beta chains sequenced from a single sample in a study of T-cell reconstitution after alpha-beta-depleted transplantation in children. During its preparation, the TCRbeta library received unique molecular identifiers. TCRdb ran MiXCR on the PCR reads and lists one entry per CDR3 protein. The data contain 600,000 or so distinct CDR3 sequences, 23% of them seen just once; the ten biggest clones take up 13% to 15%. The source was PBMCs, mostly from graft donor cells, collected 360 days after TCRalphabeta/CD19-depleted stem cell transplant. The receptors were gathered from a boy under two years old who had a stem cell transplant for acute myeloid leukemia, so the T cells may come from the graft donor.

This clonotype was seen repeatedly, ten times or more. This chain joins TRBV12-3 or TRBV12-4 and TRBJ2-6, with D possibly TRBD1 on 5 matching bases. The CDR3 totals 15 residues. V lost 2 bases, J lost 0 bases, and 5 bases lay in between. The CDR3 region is CASSLRGSGANVLTF. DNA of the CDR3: TGTGCCAGCAGTTTAAGGGGCTCTGGGGCCAACGTCCTGACTTTC.

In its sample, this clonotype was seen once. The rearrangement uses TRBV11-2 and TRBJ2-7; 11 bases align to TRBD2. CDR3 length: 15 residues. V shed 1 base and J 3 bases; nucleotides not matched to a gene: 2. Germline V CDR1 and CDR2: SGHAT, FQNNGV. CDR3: CASSLVLAGGYEQYV. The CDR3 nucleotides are TGTGCCAGCAGCTTAGTGCTAGCGGGGGGCTACGAGCAGTACGTC.

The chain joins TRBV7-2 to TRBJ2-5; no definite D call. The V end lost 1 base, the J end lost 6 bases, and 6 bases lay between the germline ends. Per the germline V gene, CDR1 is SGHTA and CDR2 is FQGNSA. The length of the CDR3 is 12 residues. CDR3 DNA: TGTGCCAGCAGCTTAGAATCCAAGACCCAGTACTTC. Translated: CASSLESKTQYF.

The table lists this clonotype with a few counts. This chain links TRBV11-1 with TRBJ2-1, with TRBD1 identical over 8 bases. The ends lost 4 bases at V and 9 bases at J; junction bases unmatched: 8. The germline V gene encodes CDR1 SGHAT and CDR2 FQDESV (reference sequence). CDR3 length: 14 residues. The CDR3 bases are TGTGCCAGCAGCTCATCCAGGGGGCGGAGTGAGCAGTTCTTC. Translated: CASSSSRGRSEQFF.

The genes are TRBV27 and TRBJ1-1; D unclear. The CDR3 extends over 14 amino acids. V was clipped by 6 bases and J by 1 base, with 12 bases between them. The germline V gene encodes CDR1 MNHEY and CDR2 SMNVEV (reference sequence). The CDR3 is CASRDGLWNTEAFF. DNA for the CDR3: TGTGCCAGCAGGGATGGACTCTGGAACACTGAAGCTTTCTTT.

The CDR3 is CASSFGGIYEQYF. CDR3 DNA: TGTGCCAGCAGTTTTGGGGGGATCTACGAGCAGTACTTC. The V call is TRBV12-3 or TRBV12-4, the J call TRBJ2-7, with a possible D match to TRBD2 (6 bases). Trimming cost V 3 bases and J 3 bases, with 9 bases left between them. This CDR3 comprises 13 residues.

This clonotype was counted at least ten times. The CDR3: CASSSIGVPNNEQFF. In DNA, the CDR3 is TGTGCCAGCAGTTCAATCGGGGTTCCGAACAATGAGCAGTTCTTC. This rearrangement joins TRBV7-9 to TRBJ2-1; perhaps TRBD2 as D (5 bases). Trimming cost V 6 bases and J 5 bases, with 17 bases left between them. The germline V gene has CDR1 SEHNR and CDR2 FQNEAQ (reference sequence). The CDR3 is 15 residues long. The full variable domain, in which reference TRBV7-9 and TRBJ2-1 provide the parts outside the CDR3, is DTGVSQNPRHKITKRGQNVTFRCDPISEHNRLYWYRQTLGQGPEFLTYFQNEAQLEKSRLLSDRFSAERPKGSFSTLEIQRTEQGDSAMYLCASSSIGVPNNEQFFGPGTRLTVL.